The table lists the clone carrying this T cell receptor (beta chain) with a few counts. TCRdb re-analysed the 5' RACE reads in MiXCR, keeping a single row per CDR3 protein. The table lists around 1.7 million distinct CDR3 sequences, 32% of them singletons. This sample is drawn from a study of identical twins. Trimming removed 6 bases from V and 7 bases from J; junction bases left unmatched: 10. This CDR3 spans 14 amino acids. CDR1 is MDHEN and CDR2 is SYDVKM in the germline V gene. The sequenced sample was cord blood. The source is a newborn girl in good health. The chain links TRBV28 to TRBJ1-2, with 8 bases identical to TRBD1. CDR3 residues: CASRFLDRVGGYTF. DNA of the CDR3: TGTGCCAGCAGATTTTTGGACAGGGTCGGTGGCTACACCTTC.